This record looks at one T cell receptor (beta chain) sequence and its context. Its antigen is unidentified. This sample stems from a study of cytomegalovirus exposure and HLA in healthy donors. CDR3 length: 17 amino acids. With 0 bases removed from V and 2 bases from J, the gap between germline ends came to 14 bases. The germline CDR1 and CDR2 sequences are LGHNA and YNFKEQ. Overall study findings and caveats: About 87% or about 30% of the time was how often most TCR beta V segments were productive, according to an earlier analysis. Across donors, sequencing depth was assumed by presence/absence analyses to be roughly uniform. It was reported that the classifier diagnosed cytomegalovirus status with high specificity and sensitivity in both the original and validation cohorts.

The study ran its PCR with 60 Vbeta and 13 Jbeta primers. Generated by immunoSEQ multiplex PCR, the TCRdb table keeps only in-frame clones and is missing some. The data hold hundreds of thousands of clones, with about three quarters observed a single time. This clonotype was sampled from a boy aged 5 to 17 in good health and CMV-seronegative. V usage is TRBV4-2 and J usage is TRBJ1-3; D perhaps matches TRBD1 (5 bases). Sequencing was done on a sample of PBMCs. CDR3 sequence: CASSQDAGVKAGNTIYF. The CDR3 DNA reads TGTGCCAGCAGCCAAGATGCGGGGGTGAAGGCTGGAAACACCATATATTTT.